Each of the 32 T cell receptor beta chains below was sequenced from the same sample in a study of identical twins. TCRdb reanalysed the 5' RACE reads using MiXCR and keeps one entry per CDR3 protein. The sample carries about 240,000 distinct CDR3 sequences, about 12% recorded once. The sample was also linked to a second study, of yellow fever vaccine responses in identical twins.

The sample comprised memory (CD45RO+) T cells sorted from blood. The receptors shown here come from a young woman in good health.

The genes are TRBV6-1 and TRBJ1-6; tentative D call: TRBD1 (5 bases). There are 15 residues in the CDR3. V dropped 0 bases and J dropped 7 bases, with 10 bases sitting between them. Germline-derived CDR1 and CDR2 are MNHNS and SASEGT. The CDR3 is CASSEAHRYNSPLHF. CDR3 DNA sequence: TGTGCCAGCAGTGAAGCGCACAGGTACAATTCACCCCTCCACTTT.

The table lists this clonotype with many counts. This sequence joins TRBV15 and TRBJ2-5; D is unclear. The V gene's germline CDR1 is LNHNV and CDR2 YYDKDF (reference sequence). The ends were cut back, 5 bases at V and 2 bases at J, with 12 bases in the middle. This CDR3 has 14 amino acids. CDR3 sequence reads: CATSSLAGQETQYF. The CDR3 DNA reads TGTGCCACCAGCTCCCTTGCTGGTCAAGAGACCCAGTACTTC.

This sequence joins TRBV12-3 or TRBV12-4 and TRBJ2-3, with D possibly matching TRBD1 (6 bases). Trimming removed 6 bases from V and 0 bases from J, with 16 bases in between. The CDR3 length is 16 residues. The chain's CDR3 is CASSPRQVASTDTQYF. CDR3 sequence (DNA): TGTGCCAGCAGCCCGAGACAGGTGGCCAGCACAGATACGCAGTATTTT.

This clonotype was observed a few times. The chain recombines TRBV3-1 with TRBJ2-1, with TRBD2 identical over 12 bases. V lost 7 bases, J lost 2 bases, and 15 bases stayed unmatched. CDR3 size: 19 residues. Germline V lookup: CDR1 LGHDT, CDR2 YNNKEL (reference sequence). The CDR3 loop reads CASTPTGLAGGPAYNEQFF. The CDR3, as DNA: TGTGCCAGCACCCCCACGGGGCTAGCGGGGGGGCCCGCCTACAATGAGCAGTTCTTC.

This clonotype was counted ten times or more. The chain combines TRBV20-1 with TRBJ2-1; 10 bases fit TRBD2. This CDR3 has 16 amino acids. V dropped 2 bases and J dropped 2; count of bases not matched to a gene: 6. Germline CDR1 reads DFQATT; CDR2 reads SNEGSKA (reference sequence). For the CDR3, the DNA is TGCAGTGCTAGAAAGCCTAGCGGGGGCACCTACAATGAGCAGTTCTTC. Protein product: CSARKPSGGTYNEQFF.

The chain uses TRBV11-2 and TRBJ2-5; D call uncertain. The CDR3 consists of 13 residues. V lost 2 bases and J lost 4, with 8 bases in between. Germline loops: CDR1 SGHAT, CDR2 FQNNGV. CDR3 DNA: TGTGCCAGCAGCTTATTCGTTGGAGAGACCCAGTACTTC. Protein product: CASSLFVGETQYF.

This clonotype came up many times. This chain connects TRBV15 to TRBJ1-4; unclear D gene. Between the trimmed V and J ends, which lost 0 bases and 5 bases, there was a span of 13 bases. The CDR3 is 16 amino acids. Germline V CDR1 and CDR2: LNHNV, YYDKDF (reference sequence). In nucleotides, the CDR3 is TGTGCCACCAGCAGAGATGGTCGGCCAGCGAATGAAAAACTGTTTTTT. Its protein product is CATSRDGRPANEKLFF.

This clonotype was seen more than once but under ten times. The V gene is TRBV28, the J gene TRBJ1-2, with 7 bases lining up with TRBD1. The germline CDR1 and CDR2 sequences are MDHEN and SYDVKM. The CDR3 contains 13 residues. V was pared by 8 bases and J by 4 bases, with 7 bases of the junction left unmatched. CDR3 sequence reads: CASLDRILYGYTF. The CDR3 DNA reads TGTGCCAGCCTGGACAGGATCCTCTATGGCTACACCTTC.

V and J are TRBV5-6 and TRBJ1-1; the match to TRBD1 covers 8 bases. CDR1 and CDR2 (germline): SGHDT, YYEEEE. V lost 1 base, J lost 6 bases, and 5 bases stayed unmatched. This CDR3 contains 14 residues. The CDR3 nucleotides are TGTGCCAGCAGCTTGATTAGACAGGGGTCTGAAGCTTTCTTT. This translates into CASSLIRQGSEAFF.

This clonotype was seen more than once but under ten times. This chain uses TRBV20-1 with TRBJ2-5; tentatively, D is TRBD1 (5 bases). This CDR3 has 13 residues. Germline loops: CDR1 DFQATT, CDR2 SNEGSKA (reference sequence). V gave up 1 base and J gave up 5 bases, with 11 bases separating them. CDR3 amino acids: CSARAGALETQYF. Written as DNA, the CDR3 is TGCAGTGCTAGAGCTGGGGCTTTGGAGACCCAGTACTTC.

V is TRBV18 and J is TRBJ2-1; TRBD2 might be the D (6 bases). Germline lookup yields CDR1 KGHSH and CDR2 LQKENI. The CDR3 is 12 residues long. V shed 6 bases and J shed 15 bases, with 18 bases lying between them. In nucleotides, the CDR3 is TGTGCCAGCTCGCCGGGACGGGAGAGATGGTTCTTC. Its protein product is CASSPGRERWFF. The variable domain in full, completed from reference TRBV18 and TRBJ2-1, reads NAGVMQNPRHLVRRRGQEARLRCSPMKGHSHVYWYRQLPEEGLKFMVYLQKENIIDESGMPKERFSAEFPKEGPSILRIQQVVRGDSAAYFCASSPGRERWFFGPGTRLTVL.

At least ten counts were recorded for this clonotype. The gene calls are TRBV2 and TRBJ2-7; D uncertain. Germline CDR1 is SNHLY and CDR2 is FYNNEI. V was pared by 6 bases and J by 7 bases, with 10 bases between. The CDR3 is made up of 11 amino acids. The DNA for the CDR3 is TGTGCCAGCAGCATGTTTAATGAGCAGTACTTC. As protein: CASSMFNEQYF.

Many counts were recorded for this clonotype. This chain joins TRBV6-5 and TRBJ1-1; D is ambiguous. Germline CDR1 MNHEY, CDR2 SVGAGI. The V and J ends lost 6 bases and 0 bases respectively, with 5 bases between them. The CDR3 sequence is 12 residues long. The CDR3 sequence: CASRQMNTEAFF. In DNA form, the CDR3 reads TGTGCCAGCAGACAGATGAACACTGAAGCTTTCTTT.

V is TRBV30 and J is TRBJ1-1; no definite D call. The V and J ends lost 1 base and 1 base respectively, with 7 bases between them. Germline CDR1 GTSNPN, CDR2 SVGIG (reference sequence). This CDR3 spans 13 amino acids. CDR3 nucleotides: TGTGCCTGGAGTGGAAGGAGGAACACTGAAGCTTTCTTT. It yields the protein CAWSGRRNTEAFF. Using reference TRBV30 and TRBJ1-1 for the parts outside the CDR3, the full variable domain is SQTIHQWPATLVQPVGSPLSLECTVEGTSNPNLYWYRQAAGRGLQLLFYSVGIGQISSEVPQNLSASRPQDRQFILSSKKLLLSDSGFYLCAWSGRRNTEAFFGQGTRLTVV.

The table lists this clonotype with a few counts. The chain recombines TRBV7-9 with TRBJ2-7; D perhaps matches TRBD2 (6 bases). Trimming took off 5 bases at V and 7 bases at J, with 18 bases between the two ends. CDR1 is SEHNR and CDR2 is FQNEAQ in the germline V gene (reference sequence). The CDR3 sequence is 14 residues long. The CDR3 nucleotides read TGTGCCAGCAGCACAAACTTCGGGGGATATGAGCAGTACTTC. This encodes CASSTNFGGYEQYF.

The gene calls are TRBV29-1 and TRBJ2-5; a weak D match, TRBD2 (5 bases). Germline V gives CDR1 SQVTM, CDR2 ANQGSEA. This CDR3 has 14 amino acids. The V and J ends lost 2 bases and 2 bases respectively, with 12 bases between them. CDR3 bases: TGCAGCGTTGAACCGGGAAAGGTACAAGAGACCCAGTACTTC. Its translation: CSVEPGKVQETQYF.

This clonotype showed up just a few times. V gene TRBV20-1 combines with J gene TRBJ2-4; D gene unclear. There are 15 residues in the CDR3. With 5 bases removed from V and 8 bases from J, the gap between germline ends came to 22 bases. Germline V gene sequence: CDR1 DFQATT, CDR2 SNEGSKA (reference sequence). CDR3 loop: CSADPAASKDDIQYF. As DNA, the CDR3 is TGCAGTGCTGACCCGGCCGCCTCCAAGGATGACATTCAGTACTTC.

The chain employs TRBV23-1 and TRBJ2-7; D is ambiguous. TRBV23-1 is identified as an open reading frame with a role that is uncertain. Trimming pared 3 bases from V and 6 bases from J, leaving 27 bases between. This CDR3 has 18 amino acids. Here the CDR3 reads CASSQPNRSGTLPSEQYF. For the CDR3, the DNA is TGCGCCAGCAGTCAGCCAAATCGGTCGGGTACCCTCCCTAGCGAGCAGTACTTC.

This clonotype occurred many times. The chain links TRBV7-9 to TRBJ2-1; D not resolved. The CDR3 loop spans 15 amino acids. V dropped 1 base and J dropped 3 bases, with 10 bases sitting between them. In germline, CDR1 is SEHNR, CDR2 FQNEAQ (reference sequence). Here the CDR3 DNA reads TGTGCCAGCAGCTTAGTGGTTGACAACTACAATGAGCAGTTCTTC. Its protein is CASSLVVDNYNEQFF.

V gene TRBV7-8 combines with J gene TRBJ2-7, with D maybe TRBD2 (7 bases). Germline V CDR1 and CDR2: SGHVS, FQNEAQ. The CDR3 runs 18 residues. Trimming stripped 4 bases from V and 3 bases from J, with 25 bases between. The CDR3 is CASSSGFGDRGGIYEQYF. Written as DNA, the CDR3 is TGTGCCAGCAGCTCGGGGTTCGGTGATAGGGGGGGAATCTACGAGCAGTACTTC.

The chain recombines TRBV30 with TRBJ1-1, with D unclear. V gave up 4 bases and J gave up 1 base, with 13 bases separating them. The CDR3 has 14 residues. The germline V gene encodes CDR1 GTSNPN and CDR2 SVGIG (reference sequence). The CDR3 DNA reads as TGTGCCTGGACCCCAACACACAGGAACACTGAAGCTTTCTTT. This translates into CAWTPTHRNTEAFF. The full variable domain, in which reference TRBV30 and TRBJ1-1 provide the parts outside the CDR3, is SQTIHQWPATLVQPVGSPLSLECTVEGTSNPNLYWYRQAAGRGLQLLFYSVGIGQISSEVPQNLSASRPQDRQFILSSKKLLLSDSGFYLCAWTPTHRNTEAFFGQGTRLTVV.

DNA of the CDR3: TGTGCCAGCTCACACGGGACAGGGAGCACAGATACGCAGTATTTT. It is translated as CASSHGTGSTDTQYF. The chain has TRBV18 and TRBJ2-3, with 9 bases fitting TRBD1. V dropped 4 bases and J dropped 0; count of bases not matched to a gene: 2. Per the germline V gene, CDR1 is KGHSH and CDR2 is LQKENI. The CDR3 loop spans 15 amino acids.

Only a few counts were recorded for this clonotype. The chain combines TRBV6-5 with TRBJ2-3; 8 bases are a match to TRBD2. The CDR3 runs to 16 residues. Germline CDR1 MNHEY, CDR2 SVGAGI. Losses at the gene ends were 2 bases for V and 6 bases for J; bases not matched to a gene: 10. The CDR3, as DNA: TGTGCCAGCAGTTACGACGCGGGAGGATTCGTGGATACGCAGTATTTT. Translated, it gives CASSYDAGGFVDTQYF.

The sample holds a few counts of this clonotype. The chain joins TRBV7-3 to TRBJ2-1; 9 bases fit TRBD2. The CDR3 totals 15 residues. CDR1 SGHTA and CDR2 FQGTGA come from the germline V gene. V trimming: 6 bases; J trimming: 3 bases; junction bases outside the gene matches: 6. In DNA, the CDR3 is TGTGCCAGCAGTGAAGCGGGGGGCGGCTACAATGAGCAGTTCTTC. Its translation: CASSEAGGGYNEQFF. The full variable domain, completed using reference TRBV7-3 and TRBJ2-1, is GAGVSQTPSNKVTEKGKYVELRCDPISGHTALYWYRQSLGQGPEFLIYFQGTGAADDSGLPNDRFFAVRPEGSVSTLKIQRTERGDSAVYLCASSEAGGGYNEQFFGPGTRLTVL.

Ten or more counts support this clonotype. The chain couples TRBV29-1 to TRBJ2-1, with a tentative D call TRBD1 (6 bases). CDR1 and CDR2 from the germline V gene are SQVTM and ANQGSEA. The CDR3 extends over 15 amino acids. Trimming left V 4 bases short and J 6 bases short, with 19 bases between. The CDR3 region is CSVANSLQGGNEQFF. In nucleotides, the CDR3 is TGCAGCGTTGCTAACAGCCTCCAAGGGGGCAATGAGCAGTTCTTC.

The chain joins TRBV29-1 to TRBJ2-1; the D is unclear. V was shortened by 4 bases and J by 0 bases, with 1 base between the two germline ends. Germline CDR1 and CDR2: SQVTM and ANQGSEA. This CDR3 region has 11 residues. The CDR3 coding sequence is TGCAGCGTTGTCTCCTACAATGAGCAGTTCTTC. Translating it yields CSVVSYNEQFF.

The V call is TRBV7-2, the J call TRBJ2-1; 9 bases match TRBD1. Germline V CDR1 and CDR2: SGHTA, FQGNSA. The CDR3 is made up of 15 amino acids. J was trimmed by 6 bases and V by 4 bases; bases with no gene match: 7. Here the CDR3 reads CASSSGQGPLNEQFF. CDR3 coding DNA: TGTGCCAGCAGCTCGGGACAGGGCCCTCTCAATGAGCAGTTCTTC.

The J gene is TRBJ2-3, the V gene TRBV24-1; D unresolved. The CDR3 totals 12 residues. The V end lost 3 bases, the J end lost 7 bases, and 7 bases lay between the germline ends. Per the germline V gene, CDR1 is KGHDR and CDR2 is SFDVKD. The CDR3 nucleotides are TGTGCCACCAGTGATCGACCGAATACGCAGTATTTT. It specifies CATSDRPNTQYF.

The V call is TRBV7-3, the J call TRBJ1-2; TRBD1 matches 12 bases. The CDR3 loop spans 17 amino acids. CDR1 is SGHTA, CDR2 FQGTGA, per germline. With V trimmed by 0 bases and J by 6 bases, 8 bases remained unmatched. The CDR3 DNA is TGTGCCAGCAGCTTAACGAGGGACAGGGGGCTAGAGGATGGCTACACCTTC. It yields the protein CASSLTRDRGLEDGYTF.

The genes are TRBV28 and TRBJ2-5; 7 bases match TRBD2. Losses at the gene ends were 7 bases for V and 4 bases for J; bases not matched to a gene: 12. This CDR3 region has 15 residues. The germline V gene encodes CDR1 MDHEN and CDR2 SYDVKM. The CDR3 sequence is CASKPLKREVETQYF. As DNA, the CDR3 is TGTGCCAGCAAACCTCTAAAGCGGGAAGTAGAGACCCAGTACTTC.

This clonotype was observed many times. This chain uses TRBV12-3 or TRBV12-4 with TRBJ2-1; D perhaps matches TRBD2 (6 bases). The CDR3 sequence is 16 residues long. Trimming left V 4 bases short and J 4 bases short, with 17 bases between. CDR3 region: CASSYVSGTPYNEQFF. The CDR3 bases are TGTGCCAGCAGTTACGTCTCCGGGACTCCGTACAATGAGCAGTTCTTC.

This clonotype is medium-sized by share. The chain employs TRBV20-1 and TRBJ2-7, with 16 bases matching TRBD2. J gave up 1 base and V 6 bases, and 0 bases lay outside the gene matches. Germline V gene sequence: CDR1 DFQATT, CDR2 SNEGSKA (reference sequence). The CDR3 has 14 residues. Written as DNA, the CDR3 is TGCAGTGCGGGACTAGCGGGAGGGTCCTACGAGCAGTACTTC. Translation gives CSAGLAGGSYEQYF.